This T cell receptor beta chain was recorded in a study of blood T cell repertoires in COVID-19. Study-wide background: Samples of COVID-19 (acute and convalescent) were obtained from the United States, Italy and Spain. Sample material is recorded as cDNA or gDNA derived from T cells, B-cell-depleted T cells, or PBMCs.

As handled by the study authors: Quantification of nucleated cells was approximated via reference gene primer amplification. Here immunoSEQ multiplex PCR was the method, and the copy in TCRdb shows in-frame clones only, minus some. V and J calls and clone size are as listed in that table; D and trimming were resolved from the DNA. The table has approximately 200,000 clones, more than 85% seen once; the top ten hold approximately 2.9%. Sequences were obtained from peripheral blood. This receptor was identified in a woman in her thirties with active or convalescent COVID-19.

CDR3 bases: TGTGCCAGCAGCAACGGACAGGGATACAATGAGCAGTTCTTC. Translation gives CASSNGQGYNEQFF. This chain links TRBV6-5 with TRBJ2-1; 8 bases are a match to TRBD1. With V trimmed by 6 bases and J by 4 bases, 5 bases remained unmatched. Germline V gene data show CDR1 as MNHEY and CDR2 as SVGAGI. This CDR3 comprises 14 residues.